Below are 20 T cell receptor beta chains sequenced from a single sample in a study of T-cell memory formation after mild COVID-19. MiXCR was run by TCRdb on the 5' RACE reads, yielding one entry per CDR3 protein. Of almost 350,000 distinct CDR3 sequences listed, 20% were seen once; the top ten hold roughly 21%. The specimen was PBMCs or a T cell subset sorted from them (not recorded which). The source is a man between 18 and 35 years old who had mild COVID-19 (a few samples of this study predate the infection). Cell type and time point are not known.

The rearrangement uses TRBV20-1 and TRBJ2-1; D is possibly TRBD2 (6 bases). Germline values: CDR1 DFQATT, CDR2 SNEGSKA (reference sequence). Trimming took 1 base from V and 3 from J, leaving 19 bases between them. The CDR3 is 17 amino acids. The CDR3 nucleotides are TGCAGTGCTAGAGTCCTAGCGACATCGTTCTACTACAATGAGCAGTTCTTC. Protein: CSARVLATSFYYNEQFF.

The chain uses TRBV5-1 and TRBJ2-5; 10 bases align to TRBD1. Germline CDR1 and CDR2: SGHRS and YFSETQ. V was pared by 3 bases and J by 5 bases, with 7 bases of the junction left unmatched. The CDR3 is 15 residues long. The CDR3 loop reads CASSSTGGFAETQYF. Written as DNA, the CDR3 is TGCGCCAGCAGCTCGACAGGGGGCTTCGCGGAGACCCAGTACTTC.

The chain is built from TRBV7-2 and TRBJ1-1, with D possibly matching TRBD1 (6 bases). The CDR3 runs 15 residues. V was clipped by 8 bases and J by 1 base, with 17 bases between them. Germline-derived CDR1 and CDR2 are SGHTA and FQGNSA. DNA for the CDR3: TGTGCCAGCGGACTTTACAGGGCCCCGAACACTGAAGCTTTCTTT. Encoded protein: CASGLYRAPNTEAFF.

This clonotype was observed at least ten times. V usage is TRBV7-2 and J usage is TRBJ2-3; tentative D call: TRBD2 (6 bases). Germline CDR1 reads SGHTA; CDR2 reads FQGNSA. Trimming removed 5 bases from V and 0 bases from J, with 15 bases in between. This CDR3 comprises 16 residues. The CDR3 is CASSHRLSGSTDTQYF. CDR3 bases: TGTGCCAGCAGCCATCGCCTCAGCGGGAGCACAGATACGCAGTATTTT.

This clonotype was picked up a small number of times. The chain carries TRBV4-3 and TRBJ1-1; no definite D call. The CDR3 loop spans 16 amino acids. Between the trimmed V and J ends, which lost 1 base and 0 bases, there was a span of 12 bases. The germline V gene has CDR1 LGHNA and CDR2 YSLEER. The CDR3 protein is CASSQGSTAMNTEAFF. The CDR3, as DNA: TGCGCCAGCAGCCAAGGCTCGACGGCTATGAACACTGAAGCTTTCTTT.

The chain employs TRBV18 and TRBJ2-1; D tentatively fits TRBD1 or TRBD2 (5 bases each). This CDR3 is built from 17 residues. In germline, CDR1 is KGHSH, CDR2 LQKENI. Trimming removed 3 bases at V and 2 bases at J, with 17 bases between. The CDR3 bases are TGTGCCAGCTCACCTCAGACCGGGACGGATCCCTACAATGAGCAGTTCTTC. It translates to CASSPQTGTDPYNEQFF.

This clonotype was counted many times. One end of the junction is discordant with germline, which a read error may explain. The gene calls are TRBV5-1 and TRBJ1-5; no definite D call. Germline V gene lookup returns CDR1 SGHRS and CDR2 YFSETQ. The CDR3 runs to 15 residues. The CDR3 region has the DNA TGTGCCAGCAGTTTATCCGGAAATAGCAATCAGCCCCAGCATTTT. Translation: CASSLSGNSNQPQHF. The whole variable domain, filled in from reference TRBV5-1 and TRBJ1-5, reads KAGVTQTPRYLIKTRGQQVTLSCSPISGHRSVSWYQQTPGQGLQFLFEYFSETQRNKGNFPGRFSGRQFSNSRSEMNVSTLELGDSALYLCASSLSGNSNQPQHFGDGTRLSIL.

The chain has TRBV6-2 or TRBV6-3 and TRBJ1-5; a weak D match, TRBD1 (5 bases). V was trimmed by 6 bases and J by 3 bases, leaving 9 bases between them. Germline values: CDR1 MNHEY, CDR2 SVGEGT. The CDR3 consists of 13 residues. CDR3 coding DNA: TGTGCCAGCAGAAGACAGATCAATCAGCCCCAGCATTTT. It yields the protein CASRRQINQPQHF.

This clonotype was seen more than once but under ten times. CDR3 sequence (DNA): TGTGCCAGCACCCGAGGGACAGGGGGCTACGAGCAGTACTTC. Protein: CASTRGTGGYEQYF. The V and J genes are TRBV6-5 and TRBJ2-7; TRBD1 matches at 11 bases. The CDR3 runs 14 residues. The V and J ends lost 7 bases and 3 bases, in that order; junction bases with no gene match: 5. The germline V gene has CDR1 MNHEY and CDR2 SVGAGI.

V usage is TRBV11-2 and J usage is TRBJ2-6; maybe TRBD2 (5 bases). CDR3 length: 15 residues. From germline, CDR1 is SGHAT and CDR2 FQNNGV. The ends were cut back, 5 bases at V and 1 base at J, with 9 bases in the middle. The CDR3 nucleotides are TGTGCCAGCAGCATCCCGGGGTCTGGGGCCAACGTCCTGACTTTC. This gives the protein CASSIPGSGANVLTF.

This clonotype has at least ten counts. The rearrangement joins TRBV7-2 to TRBJ2-1, with 10 nucleotides matching TRBD2. Germline assignment: CDR1 SGHTA and CDR2 FQGNSA. V was pared by 0 bases and J by 7 bases, with 6 bases of the junction left unmatched. The CDR3 has 16 residues. The CDR3: CASSLASGGRWNEQFF. CDR3 nucleotide sequence: TGTGCCAGCAGCTTAGCTAGCGGGGGGCGTTGGAATGAGCAGTTCTTC.

The chain links TRBV7-8 to TRBJ1-2; 9 bases align to TRBD1. Germline CDR1 and CDR2: SGHVS and FQNEAQ. This CDR3 region has 14 residues. With V trimmed by 5 bases and J by 5 bases, 6 bases remained unmatched. CDR3 loop: CASSRRDREYGYTF. The CDR3 DNA reads as TGTGCCAGCAGCCGCCGGGACAGGGAATATGGCTACACCTTC. Using reference TRBV7-8 and TRBJ1-2 for the parts outside the CDR3, the full variable domain is GAGVSQSPRYKVAKRGQDVALRCDPISGHVSLFWYQQALGQGPEFLTYFQNEAQLDKSGLPSDRFFAERPEGSVSTLKIQRTQQEDSAVYLCASSRRDREYGYTFGSGTRLTVV.

This sequence joins TRBV20-1 and TRBJ2-1; D gene ambiguous. Germline V gene lookup returns CDR1 DFQATT and CDR2 SNEGSKA (reference sequence). CDR3 size: 11 residues. Deletions cut 2 bases from V and 4 bases from J, with 3 bases between. CDR3 in amino acids: CSARLYNEQFF. In DNA form, the CDR3 reads TGCAGTGCTAGACTATACAATGAGCAGTTCTTC.

This clonotype was seen only a few times. The chain carries TRBV7-2 and TRBJ2-5; D is ambiguous. The CDR3 totals 14 residues. Germline V lookup: CDR1 SGHTA, CDR2 FQGNSA. Trimming removed 1 base at V and 4 bases at J, with 10 bases between. Written as DNA, the CDR3 is TGTGCCAGCAGCTTAGATACAGCGAGAGAGACCCAGTACTTC. The encoded protein is CASSLDTARETQYF.

CDR3 nucleotide sequence: TGTGCCAGCAGTCTTCGGGGACAGGGCGGAGGGGAAAAACTGTTTTTT. Protein product: CASSLRGQGGGEKLFF. The chain links TRBV12-3 or TRBV12-4 to TRBJ1-4; 9 nucleotides align to TRBD1. J lost 8 bases, V lost 5 bases, and 12 bases had no gene match. CDR3 length: 16 amino acids.

V and J are TRBV5-1 and TRBJ2-7; 7 bases match TRBD1. The junction had 5 bases not matched to a gene; V was cut back by 0 bases and J by 2 bases. The CDR3 totals 15 residues. The germline V gene has CDR1 SGHRS and CDR2 YFSETQ. The chain's CDR3 is CASSLAAGTAYEQYV. The CDR3 coding sequence is TGCGCCAGCAGCTTGGCCGCCGGGACAGCCTACGAGCAGTACGTC.

The chain carries TRBV30 and TRBJ1-1; unclear D gene. The CDR3 has 13 residues. Germline V gene lookup returns CDR1 GTSNPN and CDR2 SVGIG (reference sequence). V lost 0 bases and J lost 4, with 9 bases in between. As DNA, the CDR3 is TGTGCCTGGAGTGTGGCTTTGAGCACTGAAGCTTTCTTT. Amino acids: CAWSVALSTEAFF.

The V and J genes are TRBV2 and TRBJ2-5, with unresolved D. Germline CDR1 SNHLY, CDR2 FYNNEI. Trimming pared 3 bases from V and 4 bases from J, leaving 18 bases between. CDR3 length: 16 residues. This CDR3 reads CASSETPWPWGETQYF. The CDR3 DNA is TGTGCCAGCAGTGAGACTCCCTGGCCCTGGGGAGAGACCCAGTACTTC.

The chain combines TRBV10-3 with TRBJ2-7; 9 bases are a match to TRBD2. Germline trimming cut 2 bases from V and 4 bases from J; bases unmatched to any gene: 6. The CDR3 loop spans 15 amino acids. From germline, CDR1 is ENHRY and CDR2 SYGVKD. CDR3 sequence: CAISEPGLALYEQYF. In DNA, the CDR3 is TGTGCCATCAGTGAGCCCGGACTAGCGCTGTACGAGCAGTACTTC.

This clonotype was detected only a few times. The V and J genes are TRBV6-5 and TRBJ1-6; the D is unclear. In germline, CDR1 is MNHEY, CDR2 SVGAGI. Trimming took 6 bases from V and 0 from J, leaving 12 bases between them. The CDR3 runs 16 residues. CDR3 sequence reads: CASRKDGSSYNSPLHF. CDR3 bases: TGTGCCAGCAGAAAGGACGGATCCTCCTATAATTCACCCCTCCACTTT.